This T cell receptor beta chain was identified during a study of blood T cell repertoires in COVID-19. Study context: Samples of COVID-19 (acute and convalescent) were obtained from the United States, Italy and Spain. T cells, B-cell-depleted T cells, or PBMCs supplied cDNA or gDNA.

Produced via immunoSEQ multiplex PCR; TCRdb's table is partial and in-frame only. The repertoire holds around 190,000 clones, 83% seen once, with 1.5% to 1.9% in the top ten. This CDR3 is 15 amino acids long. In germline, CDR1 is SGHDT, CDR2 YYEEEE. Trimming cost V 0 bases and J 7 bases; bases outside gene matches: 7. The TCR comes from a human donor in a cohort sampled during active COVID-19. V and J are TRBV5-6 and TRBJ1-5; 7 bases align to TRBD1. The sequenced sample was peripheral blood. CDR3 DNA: TGTGCCAGCAGCTTGGGGCAGGGGGTTAGGCAGCCCCAGCATTTT. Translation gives CASSLGQGVRQPQHF.